These 13 T cell receptor beta chains share one sample of origin, sequenced in a study of neurological immune-mediated disorders. TCRdb recomputed calls from the 5' RACE reads with MiXCR, one row per CDR3 protein. The sample has under 75,000 distinct CDR3 sequences, approximately 3.6% seen once. Material: PBMCs. The receptors stem from a woman aged 60-75 years with multiple sclerosis.

This clonotype was counted many times. The chain couples TRBV9 to TRBJ2-7; perhaps D is TRBD1 or TRBD2 (5 bases each). This CDR3 has 13 residues. Germline V lookup: CDR1 SGDLS, CDR2 YYNGEE. Deletions cut 3 bases from V and 0 bases from J, with 7 bases between. As DNA, the CDR3 is TGTGCCAGCAGCGGGGACCTCTCCTACGAGCAGTACTTC. The encoded protein is CASSGDLSYEQYF.

This clonotype was seen at least ten times. This sequence joins TRBV7-6 and TRBJ2-1, with 7 bases identical to TRBD1. Germline V gives CDR1 SGHVS, CDR2 FNYEAQ. Unmatched junction bases numbered 10, after V lost 6 bases and J lost 8 bases. This CDR3 has 14 amino acids. The CDR3 reads CASRLDPTGYEQFF. The CDR3 DNA reads TGTGCCAGCAGACTCGACCCGACAGGGTATGAGCAGTTCTTC.

This clonotype was observed at least ten times. The chain uses TRBV7-2 and TRBJ1-2; 7 positions agree with TRBD1. Germline CDR1 reads SGHTA; CDR2 reads FQGNSA. The CDR3 sequence is 15 residues long. Trimming cost V 3 bases and J 4 bases; bases outside gene matches: 8. DNA for the CDR3: TGTGCCAGCAGCTTGACAGGGCTACAGGGCTATGGCTACACCTTC. This encodes CASSLTGLQGYGYTF.

There are many counts of this clonotype. This rearrangement joins TRBV28 to TRBJ1-2; D remains ambiguous. V was pared by 5 bases and J by 8 bases, with 15 bases between. The CDR3 runs 13 residues. Germline V gives CDR1 MDHEN, CDR2 SYDVKM. CDR3: CASSPGLVRGYTF. The CDR3 region has the DNA TGTGCCAGCAGTCCCGGGCTGGTCAGGGGCTACACCTTC.

This clonotype was seen at least ten times. The chain couples TRBV3-1 to TRBJ1-1; D might be TRBD1 (6 bases). Germline-derived CDR1 and CDR2 are LGHDT and YNNKEL (reference sequence). Trimming left V 6 bases short and J 7 bases short, with 12 bases between. This CDR3 spans 12 amino acids. CDR3 nucleotide sequence: TGTGCCAGCAGGACAGGCGATTTTGAAGCTTTCTTT. As protein: CASRTGDFEAFF.

Remarks on this clonotype: Compared with germline, one end of the junction differs, possibly owing to a read error. For the CDR3, the DNA is TGTTCCATCAGTGAGTCGAAAGGGGGCGAGCAGTTCTTC. Residues: CSISESKGGEQFF. The rearrangement uses TRBV10-3 and TRBJ2-1, with TRBD1 matching over 7 bases. The CDR3 extends over 13 amino acids. The V gene's germline CDR1 is ENHRY and CDR2 SYGVKD.

This clonotype came up many times. The DNA for the CDR3 is TGCAGCTCCATATCCCCAGGCACAGATACGCAGTATTTT. Its translation: CSSISPGTDTQYF. The chain uses TRBV20-1 and TRBJ2-3; D gene ambiguous. CDR1 is DFQATT, CDR2 SNEGSKA, per germline (reference sequence). This CDR3 is built from 13 residues.

This clonotype was counted many times. The chain joins TRBV7-2 to TRBJ2-1; 9 bases are shared with TRBD1. V was pared by 5 bases and J by 10 bases, with 12 bases of the junction left unmatched. This CDR3 is 15 amino acids long. The V gene's germline CDR1 is SGHTA and CDR2 FQGNSA. The CDR3 nucleotides are TGTGCCAGCAGCCTAGGACAGGGGAGGGCTCGGGAGCAGTTCTTC. Its protein product is CASSLGQGRAREQFF.

This clonotype was seen ten or more times. The CDR3: CASSPARTSGGETQYF. DNA for the CDR3: TGTGCCAGCAGCCCCGCCCGGACTAGCGGGGGGGAGACCCAGTACTTC. The chain carries TRBV7-3 and TRBJ2-5; 14 nucleotides line up with TRBD2. Germline V gene sequence: CDR1 SGHTA, CDR2 FQGTGA. The V segment lost 5 bases and the J segment 5 bases; nucleotides outside the gene matches: 7. The CDR3 spans 16 residues.

The rearrangement uses TRBV4-3 and TRBJ2-7; D remains ambiguous. Between the trimmed V and J ends, which lost 1 base and 4 bases, there was a span of 8 bases. The CDR3 loop spans 13 amino acids. Germline values: CDR1 LGHNA, CDR2 YSLEER. The CDR3 nucleotides read TGCGCCAGCAGCCAAGGTTTGGGTTACGAGCAGTACTTC. Encoded protein: CASSQGLGYEQYF.

This clonotype was detected many times. The V and J genes are TRBV7-9 and TRBJ1-4, with D unresolved. V was clipped by 4 bases and J by 5 bases, with 11 bases between them. Looked up from germline, CDR1 is SEHNR and CDR2 is FQNEAQ (reference sequence). The CDR3 runs 14 residues. The CDR3 nucleotides read TGTGCCAGCAGCTACGGTCAGATGAATGAAAAACTGTTTTTT. It is translated as CASSYGQMNEKLFF.

This clonotype was seen many times. This rearrangement joins TRBV27 to TRBJ2-1; 10 positions match TRBD2. Per germline, CDR1 MNHEY and CDR2 SMNVEV (reference sequence). Trimming cost V 1 base and J 3 bases; bases outside gene matches: 9. The CDR3 sequence is 18 residues long. The CDR3 DNA reads TGTGCCAGCAGTTTATTCGGGCTAGCGGGAGCGTTCTACAATGAGCAGTTCTTC. This sequence encodes CASSLFGLAGAFYNEQFF.

The table lists this clonotype with many counts. J is TRBJ2-1 and V is TRBV7-9, with D hard to call. The CDR3 contains 13 residues. Germline CDR1 reads SEHNR; CDR2 reads FQNEAQ (reference sequence). Trimming pared 7 bases from V and 4 bases from J, leaving 11 bases between. The CDR3, as DNA: TGTGCCAGCACCTCCCTGGGGTACAATGAGCAGTTCTTC. This gives the protein CASTSLGYNEQFF.